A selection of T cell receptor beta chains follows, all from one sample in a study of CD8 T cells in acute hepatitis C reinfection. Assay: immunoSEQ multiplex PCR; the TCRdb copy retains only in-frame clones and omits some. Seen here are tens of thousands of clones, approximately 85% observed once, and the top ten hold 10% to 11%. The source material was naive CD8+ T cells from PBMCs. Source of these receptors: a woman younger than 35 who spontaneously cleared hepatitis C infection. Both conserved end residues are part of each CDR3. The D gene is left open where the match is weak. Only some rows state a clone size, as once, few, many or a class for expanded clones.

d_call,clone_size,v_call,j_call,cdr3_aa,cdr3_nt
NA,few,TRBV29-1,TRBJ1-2,CSVEERHGYTF,TGCAGCGTTGAAGAAAGGCATGGCTACACCTTC
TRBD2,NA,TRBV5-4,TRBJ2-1,CASSSGLAGVNEQFF,TGTGCCAGCAGCTCGGGACTAGCGGGGGTCAATGAGCAGTTCTTC
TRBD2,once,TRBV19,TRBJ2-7,CASSLTGLAYEQYF,TGTGCCAGTAGTTTAACGGGACTAGCCTACGAGCAGTACTTC
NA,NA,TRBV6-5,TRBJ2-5,CASSYERDETQYF,TGTGCCAGCAGTTACGAGAGGGATGAGACCCAGTACTTC
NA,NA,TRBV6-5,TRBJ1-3,CATTWGSGNTIYF,TGTGCCACCACTTGGGGGTCTGGAAACACCATATATTTT
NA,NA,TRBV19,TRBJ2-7,CASSNRVFYEQYF,TGTGCCAGTAGTAACAGGGTTTTCTACGAGCAGTACTTC
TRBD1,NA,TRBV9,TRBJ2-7,CASSVDTGEEYRQYF,TGTGCCAGCAGCGTAGACACAGGGGAAGAGTATAGGCAGTACTTC